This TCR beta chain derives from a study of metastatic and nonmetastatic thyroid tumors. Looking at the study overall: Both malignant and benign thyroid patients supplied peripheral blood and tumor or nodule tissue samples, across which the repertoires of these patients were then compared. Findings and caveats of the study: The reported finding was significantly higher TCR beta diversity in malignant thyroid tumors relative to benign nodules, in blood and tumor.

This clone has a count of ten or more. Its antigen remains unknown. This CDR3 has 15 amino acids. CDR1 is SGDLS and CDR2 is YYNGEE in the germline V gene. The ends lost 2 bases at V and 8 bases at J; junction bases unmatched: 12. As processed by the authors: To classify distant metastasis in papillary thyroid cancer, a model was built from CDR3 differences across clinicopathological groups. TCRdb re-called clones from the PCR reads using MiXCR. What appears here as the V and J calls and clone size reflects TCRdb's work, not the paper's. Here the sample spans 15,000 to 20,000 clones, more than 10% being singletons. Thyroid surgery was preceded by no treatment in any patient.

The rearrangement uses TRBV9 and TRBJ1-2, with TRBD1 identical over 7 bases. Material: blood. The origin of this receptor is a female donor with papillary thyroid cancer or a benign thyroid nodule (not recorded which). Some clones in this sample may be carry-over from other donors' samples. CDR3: CASSVEWDSYRGYTF. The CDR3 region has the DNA TGTGCCAGCAGCGTGGAGTGGGACAGTTACAGGGGCTACACCTTC.